This T cell receptor beta chain was identified during a study of blood T cells in healthy people across ages. A second about 6 to 11 cycle PCR used barcoded and J-beta primers. TCRdb ran MiXCR on the 5' RACE reads and lists one entry per CDR3 protein. The repertoire holds over 600,000 distinct CDR3 sequences, with about 56% as singletons. The V gene's germline CDR1 is SGHTA and CDR2 FQGNSA. CDR3 length: 15 residues. Unmatched junction bases numbered 5, after V lost 1 base and J lost 8 bases. Sequencing was performed on blood. The chain combines TRBV7-2 with TRBJ2-1; the match to TRBD1 covers 10 bases. The receptor was isolated from a man between 35 and 55 years old in good health. For the CDR3, the DNA is TGTGCCAGCAGCTTAGATCGGGACAGGGGCCATGAGCAGTTCTTC. Translating it yields CASSLDRDRGHEQFF.